These T cell receptor beta chains were read from a single sample in a study of T-cell memory formation after mild COVID-19. One entry per CDR3 protein, called by TCRdb with MiXCR from the 5' RACE reads. The data hold fewer than 70,000 distinct CDR3 sequences, with over 7.5% observed a single time. The sample consisted of PBMCs or a T cell subset sorted from them (not recorded which). These receptors came from a man aged 18 to 29 who had mild COVID-19 (a few samples of this study predate the infection). Cell type and time point are not known. Both conserved end residues are part of each CDR3. The order of the fields is J gene, V gene, clone size, D gene, CDR3 protein, CDR3 DNA. A D gene is named only where the DNA matches it firmly. The size entry is marked missing in some rows and otherwise reads once, few, many or a size class.

J gene: TRBJ2-5; V gene: TRBV7-2; clone size: many; D gene: .; CDR3 protein: CASSLQETQYF; CDR3 DNA: TGTGCCAGCAGCTTACAAGAGACCCAGTACTTC
J gene: TRBJ1-2; V gene: TRBV28; clone size: few; D gene: TRBD1; CDR3 protein: CASSSFIGQVNYGYTF; CDR3 DNA: TGTGCCAGCAGCTCATTTATCGGACAGGTGAACTATGGCTACACCTTC
J gene: TRBJ2-2; V gene: TRBV7-2; clone size: many; D gene: .; CDR3 protein: CASGGNAGGGELFF; CDR3 DNA: TGTGCCAGCGGCGGGAACGCCGGGGGCGGGGAGCTGTTTTTT
J gene: TRBJ2-3; V gene: TRBV29-1; clone size: many; D gene: .; CDR3 protein: CSVGTESDTQYF; CDR3 DNA: TGCAGCGTTGGTACGGAGTCAGATACGCAGTATTTT
J gene: TRBJ2-5; V gene: TRBV20-1; clone size: .; D gene: .; CDR3 protein: CSALDGGITYF; CDR3 DNA: TGCAGTGCTCTTGACGGCGGTATAACGTACTTC
J gene: TRBJ2-5; V gene: TRBV29-1; clone size: .; D gene: .; CDR3 protein: CSVVEGRVETQYF; CDR3 DNA: TGCAGCGTTGTGGAGGGTAGGGTCGAGACCCAGTACTTC
J gene: TRBJ1-1; V gene: TRBV6-5; clone size: few; D gene: .; CDR3 protein: CASRLTGSTEAFF; CDR3 DNA: TGTGCCAGCAGACTTACAGGGTCCACTGAAGCTTTCTTT
J gene: TRBJ1-1; V gene: TRBV12-3/TRBV12-4; clone size: .; D gene: .; CDR3 protein: CASSLPDRRTEAFF; CDR3 DNA: TGTGCCAGCAGTTTACCAGACAGGCGCACTGAAGCTTTCTTT
J gene: TRBJ1-1; V gene: TRBV6-2/TRBV6-3; clone size: few; D gene: .; CDR3 protein: CASSYQTANTEAFF; CDR3 DNA: TGTGCCAGCAGTTACCAAACGGCGAACACTGAAGCTTTCTTT
J gene: TRBJ1-1; V gene: TRBV7-2; clone size: .; D gene: .; CDR3 protein: CASSTTGGMNTEAFF; CDR3 DNA: TGTGCCAGCAGCACAACGGGGGGGATGAACACTGAAGCTTTCTTT
J gene: TRBJ2-5; V gene: TRBV7-9; clone size: few; D gene: TRBD2; CDR3 protein: CASSLLYFERGAQETQYF; CDR3 DNA: TGTGCCAGCAGCTTACTGTATTTTGAGCGGGGGGCCCAAGAGACCCAGTACTTC
J gene: TRBJ2-3; V gene: TRBV12-3/TRBV12-4; clone size: .; D gene: .; CDR3 protein: CASSRSGGDTQYF; CDR3 DNA: TGTGCCAGCAGTCGCTCGGGCGGAGATACGCAGTATTTT
J gene: TRBJ2-7; V gene: TRBV6-1; clone size: few; D gene: TRBD1; CDR3 protein: CASSRDRALEQYF; CDR3 DNA: TGTGCCAGCAGCAGGGACAGGGCCCTCGAGCAGTACTTC
J gene: TRBJ1-3; V gene: TRBV29-1; clone size: .; D gene: TRBD1; CDR3 protein: CSVEELRDRASGNTIYF; CDR3 DNA: TGCAGCGTTGAAGAGCTGCGAGACAGGGCCTCTGGAAACACCATATATTTT
J gene: TRBJ2-3; V gene: TRBV5-4; clone size: .; D gene: .; CDR3 protein: CASSLSAGADTQYF; CDR3 DNA: TGTGCCAGCAGCTTGAGTGCAGGGGCAGATACGCAGTATTTT
J gene: TRBJ2-4; V gene: TRBV7-2; clone size: few; D gene: .; CDR3 protein: CASTPSGTAKNIQYF; CDR3 DNA: TGTGCCAGCACCCCCTCGGGGACGGCCAAAAACATTCAGTACTTC
J gene: TRBJ2-5; V gene: TRBV20-1; clone size: .; D gene: .; CDR3 protein: CSAARQPYQETQYF; CDR3 DNA: TGCAGTGCTGCCCGCCAGCCGTACCAAGAGACCCAGTACTTC
J gene: TRBJ2-5; V gene: TRBV28; clone size: few; D gene: .; CDR3 protein: CASQSVRETQYF; CDR3 DNA: TGTGCCTCCCAATCGGTGAGAGAGACCCAGTACTTC
J gene: TRBJ2-3; V gene: TRBV6-2/TRBV6-3; clone size: few; D gene: .; CDR3 protein: CASSYSLFTGLTDTQYF; CDR3 DNA: TGTGCCAGCAGTTACTCGCTATTTACCGGCCTCACAGATACGCAGTATTTT
J gene: TRBJ2-2; V gene: TRBV6-5; clone size: .; D gene: TRBD1; CDR3 protein: CASRTGGANTGELFF; CDR3 DNA: TGTGCCAGCCGGACAGGGGGCGCGAACACCGGGGAGCTGTTTTTT
J gene: TRBJ2-7; V gene: TRBV28; clone size: .; D gene: TRBD1; CDR3 protein: CAIQSPGQGRREQYF; CDR3 DNA: TGTGCCATCCAATCTCCAGGACAGGGTAGGCGCGAGCAGTACTTC
J gene: TRBJ1-1; V gene: TRBV6-5; clone size: few; D gene: TRBD1; CDR3 protein: CASSYTGTGLGAFF; CDR3 DNA: TGTGCCAGCAGTTACACCGGGACAGGTTTAGGAGCTTTCTTT
J gene: TRBJ1-1; V gene: TRBV7-9; clone size: .; D gene: TRBD1; CDR3 protein: CASSLGQGAGTEAFF; CDR3 DNA: TGTGCCAGCAGCCTGGGGCAGGGGGCTGGAACTGAAGCTTTCTTT
J gene: TRBJ2-6; V gene: TRBV7-2; clone size: medium-sized; D gene: .; CDR3 protein: CASSLGGDWETANVLTF; CDR3 DNA: TGTGCCAGCAGCTTAGGTGGGGACTGGGAAACGGCCAACGTCCTGACTTTC
J gene: TRBJ2-7; V gene: TRBV6-5; clone size: .; D gene: TRBD1; CDR3 protein: CASSGQGTHEQYF; CDR3 DNA: TGTGCCAGTTCGGGACAGGGGACCCACGAGCAGTACTTC
J gene: TRBJ2-2; V gene: TRBV7-3; clone size: .; D gene: TRBD2; CDR3 protein: CASSPGLGTGELFF; CDR3 DNA: TGTGCCAGCAGCCCCGGACTAGGCACCGGGGAGCTGTTTTTT
J gene: TRBJ2-1; V gene: TRBV11-2; clone size: many; D gene: .; CDR3 protein: CASSGVTSSYNEQFF; CDR3 DNA: TGTGCCAGCTCTGGGGTCACGTCCTCCTACAATGAGCAGTTCTTC
J gene: TRBJ1-2; V gene: TRBV7-9; clone size: few; D gene: .; CDR3 protein: CASSTDPYGYTF; CDR3 DNA: TGTGCCAGCAGCACCGACCCCTATGGCTACACCTTC
J gene: TRBJ2-3; V gene: TRBV5-6; clone size: many; D gene: .; CDR3 protein: CASSLGPPEDWGTDTQYF; CDR3 DNA: TGTGCCAGCAGCTTGGGTCCCCCCGAGGACTGGGGCACAGATACGCAGTATTTT
J gene: TRBJ2-1; V gene: TRBV6-5; clone size: few; D gene: .; CDR3 protein: CASSFTSGLTYNEQFF; CDR3 DNA: TGTGCCAGCAGTTTCACCTCGGGACTCACCTACAATGAGCAGTTCTTC
J gene: TRBJ2-3; V gene: TRBV29-1; clone size: few; D gene: .; CDR3 protein: CSVEEWAGAKDTQYF; CDR3 DNA: TGCAGTGTTGAAGAATGGGCAGGGGCGAAAGATACGCAGTATTTT
J gene: TRBJ2-4; V gene: TRBV5-1; clone size: many; D gene: .; CDR3 protein: CASSPTTASKNIQYF; CDR3 DNA: TGCGCCAGCAGCCCGACGACAGCATCCAAAAACATTCAGTACTTC
J gene: TRBJ2-6; V gene: TRBV6-5; clone size: many; D gene: .; CDR3 protein: CASSISGANVLTF; CDR3 DNA: TGTGCCAGCAGTATCTCTGGGGCCAACGTCCTGACTTTC
J gene: TRBJ2-5; V gene: TRBV5-1; clone size: many; D gene: .; CDR3 protein: CASSLGGDGETQYF; CDR3 DNA: TGCGCCAGCAGCTTGGGCGGCGACGGGGAGACCCAGTACTTC
J gene: TRBJ2-5; V gene: TRBV27; clone size: .; D gene: .; CDR3 protein: CASSFRVGSETQYF; CDR3 DNA: TGTGCCAGCAGTTTTCGTGTGGGAAGTGAGACCCAGTACTTC
J gene: TRBJ2-5; V gene: TRBV5-1; clone size: many; D gene: .; CDR3 protein: CASQKGNNQETQYF; CDR3 DNA: TGCGCCAGCCAAAAAGGGAACAACCAAGAGACCCAGTACTTC
J gene: TRBJ2-5; V gene: TRBV5-1; clone size: many; D gene: .; CDR3 protein: CASSLVSRKGQETQYF; CDR3 DNA: TGCGCCAGCAGCTTGGTATCCAGAAAGGGACAAGAGACCCAGTACTTC
J gene: TRBJ1-1; V gene: TRBV20-1; clone size: .; D gene: .; CDR3 protein: CSASAHAMNTEAFF; CDR3 DNA: TGCAGTGCTTCCGCCCACGCAATGAACACTGAAGCTTTCTTT
J gene: TRBJ1-2; V gene: TRBV11-2; clone size: .; D gene: .; CDR3 protein: CASSPGRSRDYGYTF; CDR3 DNA: TGTGCCAGCAGCCCCGGGCGGTCACGTGACTATGGCTACACCTTC
J gene: TRBJ2-6; V gene: TRBV19; clone size: .; D gene: .; CDR3 protein: CATGGTEAGANVLTF; CDR3 DNA: TGTGCCACCGGCGGGACGGAAGCTGGGGCCAACGTCCTGACTTTC
J gene: TRBJ2-5; V gene: TRBV5-1; clone size: many; D gene: TRBD1; CDR3 protein: CASSLGQGRMDETQYF; CDR3 DNA: TGCGCCAGCAGCCTCGGACAGGGGAGGATGGATGAGACCCAGTACTTC
J gene: TRBJ2-3; V gene: TRBV11-2; clone size: .; D gene: .; CDR3 protein: CASSLDRSSDTQYF; CDR3 DNA: TGTGCCAGCAGCTTAGACAGGTCTTCAGATACGCAGTATTTT
J gene: TRBJ2-2; V gene: TRBV7-3; clone size: .; D gene: TRBD2; CDR3 protein: CASRRRGGADGELFF; CDR3 DNA: TGTGCCAGCAGGAGGCGCGGGGGGGCCGACGGGGAGCTGTTTTTT
J gene: TRBJ2-2; V gene: TRBV7-3; clone size: .; D gene: .; CDR3 protein: CASRTGTGDTGELFF; CDR3 DNA: TGTGCCAGCAGAACCGGGACTGGAGACACCGGGGAGCTGTTTTTT
J gene: TRBJ1-2; V gene: TRBV5-4; clone size: .; D gene: TRBD1; CDR3 protein: CASKTRQGANYGYTF; CDR3 DNA: TGTGCCAGCAAAACTCGACAGGGGGCTAACTATGGCTACACCTTC
J gene: TRBJ2-1; V gene: TRBV5-4; clone size: few; D gene: TRBD2; CDR3 protein: CASSALAGGYNEQFF; CDR3 DNA: TGTGCCAGCAGCGCCCTAGCGGGGGGGTACAATGAGCAGTTCTTC
J gene: TRBJ1-2; V gene: TRBV6-1; clone size: .; D gene: .; CDR3 protein: CASSEGGSFYGYTF; CDR3 DNA: TGTGCCAGCAGTGAAGGAGGGTCCTTCTATGGCTACACCTTC
J gene: TRBJ2-3; V gene: TRBV15; clone size: .; D gene: .; CDR3 protein: CATSRERPGSADTQYF; CDR3 DNA: TGTGCCACCAGCAGAGAGAGGCCCGGTAGCGCAGATACGCAGTATTTT
J gene: TRBJ2-5; V gene: TRBV5-1; clone size: medium-sized; D gene: .; CDR3 protein: CASSLLGAGETQYF; CDR3 DNA: TGCGCCAGCAGCTTGTTGGGGGCCGGGGAGACCCAGTACTTC
J gene: TRBJ2-1; V gene: TRBV7-3; clone size: .; D gene: TRBD2; CDR3 protein: CASSFKTSGPQFF; CDR3 DNA: TGTGCCAGCAGCTTCAAGACTAGCGGGCCACAGTTCTTC